Below are 28 T cell receptor beta chains sequenced from a single sample in a study of T cells in women clearing cervical HPV infection. Data came from immunoSEQ multiplex PCR; TCRdb stores just in-frame clones and leaves some out. In total, the table holds around 12,000 clones. Sequenced sample: blood buffy coat. These receptors were obtained from a woman aged 18-70 years with a cervical HPV16 infection that either progressed to CIN3+ or cleared (not recorded which).

A remark on this clone: The junction departs from germline at one end; a sequencing error may be responsible. The read halts 3 residues ahead of the CDR3 end, with the missing end drawn from the germline J gene. Other DNA sequences in the same sample also yield this CDR3. The chain joins TRBV18 to TRBJ1-3; D is perhaps TRBD1 (5 bases). This CDR3 has 15 residues. Germline CDR1 is KGHSH and CDR2 is LQKENI. The CDR3 loop is CASSPIDSSGNTIYF. CDR3 bases read: TGTGCCAGCTCACCTATCGACAGTTCTGGAAACACG. Drawing the rest from reference TRBV18 and TRBJ1-3, the complete variable domain is NAGVMQNPRHLVRRRGQEARLRCSPMKGHSHVYWYRQLPEEGLKFMVYLQKENIIDESGMPKERFSAEFPKEGPSILRIQQVVRGDSAAYFCASSPIDSSGNTIYFGEGSWLTVV.

Remarks on this clone: With the read ending 3 residues before the CDR3 end, the germline J gene is used to fill in that end. The J gene is TRBJ2-3, the V gene TRBV4-2; 10 bases align to TRBD2. Germline V gene lookup returns CDR1 LGHNA and CDR2 YNFKEQ. The CDR3 is 16 amino acids. Unmatched junction bases numbered 9, after V lost 4 bases and J lost 5 bases. CDR3 protein: CASSPDGTSVGDTQYF. The covered CDR3 bases are TGTGCCAGCAGCCCAGACGGGACTAGCGTTGGAGATACG.

Turning to this clone: The sequence runs out 3 residues before the end of the CDR3; the remainder is reconstructed from the germline J gene. The chain carries TRBV5-5 and TRBJ1-4; TRBD1 matches at 7 bases. The CDR3 totals 15 residues. Germline values: CDR1 SGHKS, CDR2 YYEKEE (reference sequence). CDR3 region: CASSGDRAYNSPLFF. Incomplete CDR3 DNA: TGTGCCAGCAGCGGTGACAGGGCCTATAATTCACCA.

As regards this clone: The read is 3 residues too short to cover the CDR3 end, so that end is filled in from the germline J gene. The V and J genes are TRBV20-1 and TRBJ2-3, with 9 bases identical to TRBD1. CDR1 is DFQATT and CDR2 is SNEGSKA in the germline V gene (reference sequence). The CDR3 is 12 amino acids. The CDR3 bases that were read are TGCAGTGCACCCCGACAGGGGGAGACG. It codes for CSAPRQGET. The full CDR3 reads CSAPRQGETQYF.

The sequenced CDR3 bases are TGCAGCGTTAAGGGGGCGGGGGGATTTCAAGAGACC. Residues: CSVKGAGGFQET. The entire CDR3 is CSVKGAGGFQETQYF. The chain couples TRBV29-1 to TRBJ2-5, with D possibly being TRBD2 (8 bases). From the germline J gene comes the end of the CDR3, since the read stops 3 residues before it. Germline loops: CDR1 SQVTM, CDR2 ANQGSEA. The CDR3 spans 15 residues. V shed 5 bases and J shed 2 bases, with 18 bases lying between them.

Worth noting for this clone: The read gets to within 3 residues of the CDR3 end, and the germline J gene fills in the rest. J is TRBJ2-7 and V is TRBV7-8; 9 bases line up with TRBD1. CDR1 is SGHVS and CDR2 is FQNEAQ in the germline V gene. V was clipped by 1 base and J by 3 bases; unmatched bases: 7. This CDR3 region has 16 residues. The chain's CDR3 is CASSLETGQGIYEQYF. The sequenced CDR3 bases are TGTGCCAGCAGCTTAGAGACGGGACAGGGCATCTACGAG.

The DNA read from the CDR3 is TGTGCCAGTAGTATCCGACAGGGAACCAATCAGCCG. Protein sequence: CASSIRQGTNQP. The full CDR3 protein is CASSIRQGTNQPQYF. This sequence joins TRBV19 and TRBJ2-3; TRBD1 agrees at 7 bases. The CDR3 end falls 3 residues outside the read, so it is completed with the germline J gene. The CDR3 loop spans 15 amino acids. Germline loops: CDR1 LNHDA, CDR2 SQIVND (reference sequence). Together with reference TRBV19 and TRBJ2-3, the CDR3 gives the full variable domain: DGGITQSPKYLFRKEGQNVTLSCEQNLNHDAMYWYRQDPGQGLRLIYYSQIVNDFQKGDIAEGYSVSREKKESFPLTVTSAQKNPTAFYLCASSIRQGTNQPQYFGPGTRLTVL.

As concerns this clone: The read terminates 3 residues ahead of where the CDR3 ends, so the germline J gene completes it. The chain is built from TRBV5-5 and TRBJ1-1; D is uncertain. This CDR3 is 13 amino acids long. Germline CDR1 reads SGHKS; CDR2 reads YYEKEE (reference sequence). CDR3 DNA (partial): TGTGCCAGCAGCTTTTTCGAGCCCACCGAG. It encodes CASSFFEPTE. The whole CDR3 protein reads CASSFFEPTEAFF.

A word on this clone: The observed sequence ends 3 residues before the CDR3 terminus, with the missing tail filled in from the germline J gene. J is TRBJ2-2 and V is TRBV2, with 7 nucleotides matching TRBD2. Per germline, CDR1 SNHLY and CDR2 FYNNEI. The length of the CDR3 is 15 residues. The J segment lost 1 base and the V segment lost 5 bases, leaving 4 bases of the junction unmatched. CDR3 sequence: CASSRSGMNTGELFF. CDR3 DNA (partial): TGTGCCAGCAGTCGAAGCGGGATGAACACCGGGGAG.

Points on this clone: The read terminates 3 residues ahead of where the CDR3 ends, so the germline J gene completes it. This chain uses TRBV7-2 with TRBJ1-2, with 9 bases identical to TRBD1. The CDR3 loop spans 14 amino acids. CDR1 and CDR2 from the germline V gene are SGHTA and FQGNSA. The CDR3 is CASSFGDRVGGYTF. The CDR3 DNA, read in part, is TGTGCCAGCAGCTTCGGGGACAGGGTCGGGGGC.

For this clone: The read ends 3 residues shy of where the CDR3 ends; the end is completed using the germline J gene. V and J are TRBV19 and TRBJ1-5; D is undetermined. V was clipped by 7 bases and J by 4 bases, with 8 bases between them. Germline V gene data show CDR1 as LNHDA and CDR2 as SQIVND (reference sequence). This CDR3 spans 12 amino acids. The CDR3 bases that were read are TGTGCCAGTACCCGGGTGAATCAGCCC. This encodes CASTRVNQP. The full CDR3 protein reads CASTRVNQPQHF.

With respect to this clone: The CDR3 end falls 3 residues outside the read, so it is completed with the germline J gene. This chain links TRBV7-9 with TRBJ2-3; D unclear. The CDR3 totals 15 residues. Germline CDR1 and CDR2: SEHNR and FQNEAQ (reference sequence). The V gene lost 3 bases and the J gene lost 0 bases, with 10 bases spanning the gap. The CDR3 DNA, read in part, is TGTGCCAGCAGCTTGAGCGCCTCTAGCACAGATACG. Amino acids: CASSLSASSTDT. The complete CDR3 protein is CASSLSASSTDTQYF.

For this clone: The sequenced fragment ends 3 residues before the CDR3 boundary, so the rest is inferred from the germline J gene. This chain joins TRBV12-3 or TRBV12-4 and TRBJ2-1; 9 bases align to TRBD2. V trimming: 3 bases; J trimming: 4 bases; junction bases outside the gene matches: 4. This CDR3 contains 15 residues. The CDR3 reads CASSFGGGAYNEQFF. The sequenced part of the CDR3 DNA is TGTGCCAGCAGTTTCGGCGGGGGGGCGTACAATGAG.

For this clone: The read finishes 3 residues shy of the CDR3 end, and the germline J gene is used to complete it. V gene TRBV6-2 or TRBV6-3 combines with J gene TRBJ2-3; D is unclear. CDR1 is MNHEY and CDR2 is SVGEGT in the germline V gene. This CDR3 region has 15 residues. CDR3 sequence reads: CASSYSIQNQETQYF. The sequenced part of the CDR3 DNA is TGTGCCAGCAGTTACTCGATCCAGAATCAAGAGACG.

About this clone: From the germline J gene comes the end of the CDR3, since the read stops 3 residues before it. The chain links TRBV5-1 to TRBJ1-1, with unresolved D. The germline V gene has CDR1 SGHRS and CDR2 YFSETQ. The CDR3 runs 13 residues. V lost 8 bases and J lost 3, with 14 bases in between. The sequenced part of the CDR3 DNA is TGCGCCAGTTCGTCATTCCAGGACACTGAA. The encoded protein is CASSSFQDTE. From start to end, the CDR3 is CASSSFQDTEAFF.

A remark on this clone: The missing CDR3 end, 3 residues past where the read stops, is filled in from the germline J gene. The chain couples TRBV19 to TRBJ1-2, with 9 bases aligning to TRBD1. This CDR3 region has 14 residues. From germline, CDR1 is LNHDA and CDR2 SQIVND (reference sequence). The V and J ends lost 4 bases and 1 base, in that order; junction bases with no gene match: 1. The CDR3 reads CASSRGQGNYGYTF. The part of the CDR3 DNA that was read is TGTGCCAGTAGTAGGGGACAGGGTAACTATGGC.

Concerning this clone itself: Read coverage stops 3 residues before the CDR3 terminus; the germline J gene supplies the remainder. The chain has TRBV18 and TRBJ1-1, with 7 bases that match TRBD1. Germline CDR1 reads KGHSH; CDR2 reads LQKENI. The CDR3 is made up of 18 amino acids. The CDR3 here is CASSQNLPGQSHSYEAFF. The sequenced CDR3 bases are TGTGCCAGCTCACAAAACCTTCCGGGACAGAGTCACTCCTACGAG.

For this clone: The read ends 3 residues early relative to the CDR3; the germline J gene fills the gap. This chain links TRBV7-8 with TRBJ1-2; TRBD1 matches at 9 bases. From germline, CDR1 is SGHVS and CDR2 FQNEAQ. The length of the CDR3 is 15 residues. The CDR3 region is CASSTPGQGGYDYTF. The DNA read from the CDR3 is TGTGCCAGCAGCACCCCGGGACAGGGTGGGTACGAC. Based on the CDR3 plus reference TRBV7-8 and TRBJ1-2, the full variable domain is GAGVSQSPRYKVAKRGQDVALRCDPISGHVSLFWYQQALGQGPEFLTYFQNEAQLDKSGLPSDRFFAERPEGSVSTLKIQRTQQEDSAVYLCASSTPGQGGYDYTFGSGTRLTVV.

Turning to this clone: The read ends 3 residues shy of where the CDR3 ends; the end is completed using the germline J gene. The chain couples TRBV18 to TRBJ2-2; D is unclear. Germline CDR1 and CDR2: KGHSH and LQKENI. This CDR3 is built from 14 residues. Partial CDR3 DNA: TGTGCCAGCTCAAAGAATACAGTAAATTCACCG. This gives the protein CASSKNTVNSP. The CDR3 reads in full as CASSKNTVNSPLFF. Together with reference TRBV18 and TRBJ2-2, the CDR3 gives the full variable domain: NAGVMQNPRHLVRRRGQEARLRCSPMKGHSHVYWYRQLPEEGLKFMVYLQKENIIDESGMPKERFSAEFPKEGPSILRIQQVVRGDSAAYFCASSKNTVNSPLFFGEGSRLTVL.

This clone registers large by frequency. The read ends 3 residues early relative to the CDR3; the germline J gene fills the gap. V is TRBV7-3 and J is TRBJ1-1, with TRBD1 matching over 8 bases. The CDR3 spans 14 residues. After removal of 5 bases from V and 1 base from J, the junction contained 3 bases not matched to a gene. Germline loops: CDR1 SGHTA, CDR2 FQGTGA. CDR3 sequence: CASSPDRGNTEAFF. CDR3 DNA (partial): TGTGCCAGCAGCCCAGACAGGGGGAACACTGAA.

Notes on this clone: The read halts 3 residues ahead of the CDR3 end, with the missing end drawn from the germline J gene. The chain uses TRBV29-1 and TRBJ2-3, with a tentative D call TRBD2 (5 bases). Germline V gene data show CDR1 as SQVTM and CDR2 as ANQGSEA. V lost 0 bases and J 2 bases, leaving 9 bases between the germline ends. This CDR3 has 14 residues. CDR3 sequence: CSVEEEGPTDTQYF. The sequenced CDR3 bases are TGCAGCGTTGAAGAAGAGGGTCCCACAGATACG.

With regard to this clone: The read falls 3 residues short of the CDR3 end, and the missing part is taken from the germline J gene. The chain has TRBV6-1 and TRBJ1-1, with TRBD1 identical over 7 bases. V gave up 4 bases and J gave up 3 bases; unmatched junction bases: 8. From germline, CDR1 is MNHNS and CDR2 SASEGT. CDR3 size: 15 residues. The CDR3 is CASSAPGQTHTEAFF. The CDR3 DNA, read in part, is TGTGCCAGCAGTGCCCCGGGACAGACCCACACTGAA.

With respect to this clone: The CDR3 extends 3 residues past the end of the read, so its final part is completed from the germline J gene. The chain joins TRBV7-2 to TRBJ1-2; weak D call: TRBD1 (5 bases). Germline V lookup: CDR1 SGHTA, CDR2 FQGNSA. The length of the CDR3 is 14 residues. The part of the CDR3 DNA that was read is TGTGCCAGCAGCCACGGGGGGTCCACCTACGAC. It specifies CASSHGGSTYD. The whole CDR3 region reads CASSHGGSTYDYTF.

This clone counts as medium-sized by frequency. The read stops 3 residues short of the end of the CDR3; the missing end is completed from the germline J gene. This chain connects TRBV12-3 or TRBV12-4 to TRBJ2-3; D not resolved. The V end lost 5 bases, the J end lost 4 bases, and 10 bases lay between the germline ends. The CDR3 covers 13 residues. The sequenced part of the CDR3 DNA is TGTGCCAGCAGTCCCCTAGTCGCAGATACG. Protein product: CASSPLVADT. From start to end, the CDR3 is CASSPLVADTQYF.

In regard to this clone: The read is 3 residues too short to cover the CDR3 end, so that end is filled in from the germline J gene. V usage is TRBV5-8 and J usage is TRBJ2-3; D perhaps matches TRBD2 (5 bases). The CDR3 is made up of 13 amino acids. Germline V gene sequence: CDR1 SGHTS, CDR2 YDEGEE. Incomplete CDR3 DNA: TGTGCCAGCAGCTTATCTAGCAATCAGCCG. This sequence encodes CASSLSSNQP. The full CDR3 protein reads CASSLSSNQPQYF.

In regard to this clone: The CDR3 end lies 3 residues beyond the end of the read and is filled in from the germline J gene. The chain joins TRBV2 to TRBJ2-5, with D maybe TRBD2 (6 bases). This CDR3 comprises 15 residues. From germline, CDR1 is SNHLY and CDR2 FYNNEI. CDR3 sequence: CASSEEGGVTDTQYF. CDR3 DNA (partial): TGTGCCAGCAGTGAGGAGGGTGGGGTGACAGATACC. Combining the CDR3 with reference TRBV2 and TRBJ2-5 gives the whole variable domain EPEVTQTPSHQVTQMGQEVILRCVPISNHLYFYWYRQILGQKVEFLVSFYNNEISEKSEIFDDQFSVERPDGSNFTLKIRSTKLEDSAMYFCASSEEGGVTDTQYFGPGTRLLVL.

Remarks on this clone: The read terminates 3 residues ahead of where the CDR3 ends, so the germline J gene completes it. This rearrangement joins TRBV19 to TRBJ1-4; TRBD1 matches 7 bases. The CDR3 totals 13 residues. Trimming cost V 6 bases and J 10 bases; bases outside gene matches: 8. Germline values: CDR1 LNHDA, CDR2 SQIVND (reference sequence). The sequenced part of the CDR3 DNA is TGTGCCAGTAGACCTACAGGGGAGAGAAAA. This encodes CASRPTGERK. The complete CDR3 protein is CASRPTGERKLFF.

In regard to this clone: The missing CDR3 end, 3 residues past where the read stops, is filled in from the germline J gene. V is TRBV30 and J is TRBJ1-2; 10 nucleotides match TRBD1. Germline V lookup: CDR1 GTSNPN, CDR2 SVGIG (reference sequence). The CDR3 has 17 amino acids. This CDR3 is CAWSVGTGAASTDTYTF. The DNA read from the CDR3 is TGTGCCTGGAGTGTCGGGACAGGGGCCGCTAGCACAGATACC.